Included here is one TCR beta chain sequence, with context. Its antigen is not identified. This sample is drawn from a study of cytomegalovirus exposure and HLA in healthy donors. Study information: A data release that came early held approximately 92 million unique TCRs from HLA-typed donors. The study's findings and limits: As immune exposure information, only CMV serostatus was available. Upon later analysis, HLA-associated TCR beta chains proved more clonally expanded than other, equally common chains.

V lost 5 bases and J lost 1, with 8 bases in between. CDR1 and CDR2 (germline): LNHDA, SQIVND (reference sequence). This CDR3 contains 13 residues. The PCR contained 60 Vbeta and 13 Jbeta primers. Clones were read by immunoSEQ multiplex PCR, and TCRdb kept only the in-frame ones, dropping some. The top ten hold roughly 2% of the sample, which has roughly 120,000 clones, roughly 15% seen once. This clonotype was sampled from a woman between 18 and 29 years old in good health and CMV-seronegative. Material for sequencing was PBMCs. V is TRBV19 and J is TRBJ1-1; D remains ambiguous. CDR3 region: CASSRTQNTEAFF. The CDR3 nucleotides read TGTGCCAGTAGTCGAACACAGAACACTGAAGCTTTCTTT.